The present T cell receptor (beta chain) was sequenced within a study of radiotherapy plus CTLA-4 blockade in lung cancer. This clone appeared a single time. What it binds is not known. Method: immunoSEQ multiplex PCR; TCRdb's copy keeps in-frame clones and lacks some. This sample has tens of thousands of clones, with about three quarters found just once. Findings of the study overall: Together with interferon-beta, which increased in serum after radiation, early dynamic changes in blood T cell clones were reportedly the best predictors of response.

V dropped 7 bases and J dropped 6; count of bases not matched to a gene: 3. The CDR3 is 13 residues long. CDR1 is MNHEY, CDR2 SMNVEV, per germline (reference sequence). The receptor comes from a human donor with non-small cell lung cancer that progressed on radiotherapy plus ipilimumab. Here the sequenced sample was peripheral blood, taken from a patient treated with radiotherapy plus ipilimumab. The rearrangement joins TRBV27 to TRBJ2-1; 10 nucleotides line up with TRBD2. DNA for the CDR3: TGTGCCAGCACCAGCGGGAGGGTCAATGAGCAGTTCTTC. Amino acids: CASTSGRVNEQFF.